This entry is about one TCR beta chain. This sample is part of a study of T cell responses to AZD1222 COVID-19 vaccine. The CDR3 covers 13 residues. V was clipped by 5 bases and J by 2 bases, with 10 bases between them. Per the germline V gene, CDR1 is MDHEN and CDR2 is SYDVKM. The protocol was immunoSEQ multiplex PCR, while the TCRdb copy is restricted to in-frame clones and leaves out a portion. The sample holds roughly 120,000 clones, 93% seen once. This clonotype originated in an adult in good health. This chain links TRBV28 with TRBJ2-7; a weak D match, TRBD2 (5 bases). The specimen comprised peripheral blood, sampled on day 0 of AZD1222 vaccination. In DNA, the CDR3 is TGTGCCAGCAGTCTCGGGATCACCTACGAGCAGTACTTC. Translation: CASSLGITYEQYF.